Listed here are 6 T cell receptor beta chains from one sample, sequenced in a study of CD8+ T cells in alopecia areata. It was cDNA, reverse transcribed from extracted RNA, that served as the sequencing template. The table came from immunoSEQ multiplex PCR; TCRdb's copy has only in-frame clones and leaves some out. The table has approximately 140,000 clones, over 45% seen once. Sequencing was done on a sample of CD4+ T cells sorted from blood. The receptors were gathered from a human donor with alopecia areata.

The rearrangement links TRBV7-2 to TRBJ1-1; 9 bases agree with TRBD1. CDR3 size: 15 residues. The V gene end was trimmed by 1 base and the J gene end by 6 bases; junction bases not matched to a gene: 6. Per germline, CDR1 SGHTA and CDR2 FQGNSA. The DNA of the CDR3 is TGTGCCAGCAGCTTAGGACGGACAGGGGTAGCTGAAGCTTTCTTT. Amino acid sequence: CASSLGRTGVAEAFF.

The DNA of the CDR3 is TGTGCCTGGAGTGTATCCGGCTACGAGCAGTACTTC. Translation gives CAWSVSGYEQYF. V and J are TRBV30 and TRBJ2-7; D is unclear. The germline gives CDR1 GTSNPN, CDR2 SVGIG (reference sequence). The V end lost 0 bases, the J end lost 3 bases, and 6 bases lay between the germline ends. CDR3 size: 12 residues.

This clone appeared a few times. V is TRBV30 and J is TRBJ2-4; 11 bases match TRBD2. CDR1 and CDR2 from the germline V gene are GTSNPN and SVGIG (reference sequence). Losses at the gene ends were 4 bases for V and 9 bases for J; bases not matched to a gene: 5. The CDR3 is 13 amino acids. The CDR3 region has the DNA TGTGCCTGGACCACTAGCGGGAGTAGCATTCAGTACTTC. Its protein product is CAWTTSGSSIQYF.

This chain uses TRBV5-1 with TRBJ2-4; D ambiguous. Between the trimmed V and J ends, which lost 4 bases and 0 bases, there was a span of 11 bases. This CDR3 comprises 15 residues. Germline-derived CDR1 and CDR2 are SGHRS and YFSETQ. The CDR3 region has the DNA TGCGCCAGCAGCCTGAACGGAATAGCCAAAAACATTCAGTACTTC. Translated, it gives CASSLNGIAKNIQYF.

This rearrangement joins TRBV5-1 to TRBJ2-3; D is perhaps TRBD1 (6 bases). The CDR3 is made up of 15 amino acids. Trimming left V 4 bases short and J 0 bases short, with 12 bases between. Germline lookup yields CDR1 SGHRS and CDR2 YFSETQ. The CDR3 DNA reads TGCGCCAGCAGCGGAGCGGACAGTAGCACAGATACGCAGTATTTT. Amino acid sequence: CASSGADSSTDTQYF.

The chain uses TRBV4-2 and TRBJ1-2, with D possibly matching TRBD1 (5 bases). The V end lost 0 bases, the J end lost 8 bases, and 10 bases lay between the germline ends. CDR1 is LGHNA and CDR2 is YNFKEQ in the germline V gene. The CDR3 totals 13 residues. CDR3 region: CASSQDVGDGYTF. The CDR3 DNA reads as TGTGCCAGCAGCCAAGATGTAGGGGACGGCTACACCTTC.